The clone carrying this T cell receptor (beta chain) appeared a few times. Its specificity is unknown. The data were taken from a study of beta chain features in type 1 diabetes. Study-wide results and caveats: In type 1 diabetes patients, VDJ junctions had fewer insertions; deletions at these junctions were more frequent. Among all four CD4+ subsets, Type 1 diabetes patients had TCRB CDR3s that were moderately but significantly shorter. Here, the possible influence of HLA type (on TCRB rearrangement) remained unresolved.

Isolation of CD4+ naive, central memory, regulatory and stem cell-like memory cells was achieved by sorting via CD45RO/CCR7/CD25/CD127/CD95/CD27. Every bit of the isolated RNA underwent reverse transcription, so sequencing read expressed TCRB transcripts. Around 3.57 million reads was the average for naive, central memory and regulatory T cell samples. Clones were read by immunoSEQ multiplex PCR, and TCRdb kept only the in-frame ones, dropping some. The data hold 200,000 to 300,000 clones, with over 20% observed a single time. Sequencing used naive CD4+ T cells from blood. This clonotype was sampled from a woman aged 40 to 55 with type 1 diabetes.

The CDR3 loop is CASSSGTGGNTIYF. In nucleotides, the CDR3 is TGTGCCAGCAGCTCCGGGACAGGTGGAAACACCATATATTTT. The chain recombines TRBV7-9 with TRBJ1-3; 8 bases align to TRBD1. Germline values: CDR1 SEHNR, CDR2 FQNEAQ (reference sequence). The CDR3 consists of 14 residues. V shed 4 bases and J 3 bases; nucleotides not matched to a gene: 2.